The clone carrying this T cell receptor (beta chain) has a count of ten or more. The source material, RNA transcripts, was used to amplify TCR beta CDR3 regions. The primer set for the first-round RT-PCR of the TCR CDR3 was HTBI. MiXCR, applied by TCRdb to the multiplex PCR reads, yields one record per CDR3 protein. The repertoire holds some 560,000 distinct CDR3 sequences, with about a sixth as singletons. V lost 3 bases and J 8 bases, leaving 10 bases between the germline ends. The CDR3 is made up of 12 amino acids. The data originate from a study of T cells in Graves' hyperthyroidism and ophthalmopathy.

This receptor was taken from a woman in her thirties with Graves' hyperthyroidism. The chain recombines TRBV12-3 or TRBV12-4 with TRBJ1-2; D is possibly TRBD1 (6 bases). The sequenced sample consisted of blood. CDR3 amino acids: CASSFEGGGYTF. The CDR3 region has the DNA TGTGCCAGCAGTTTTGAGGGGGGAGGCTACACCTTC.